Described below is a single T cell receptor (beta chain) sequence and its context. Its antigen is still unknown. Base qualities are not recorded, but no much larger clone differs from it by a single base. The receptor library was made with the immunoSEQ multiplex PCR assay. In most patients, genomic DNA was isolated using the Qiagen DNeasy Blood and Tissue Kit and sent frozen to Adaptive Biotechnologies for TCR sequencing. Adaptive Biotechnologies carried out high-throughput TCR-beta CDR3 sequencing of genomic DNA for most patients. Per the original workflow: Adaptive's ImmunoSEQ software was the source of the TCR sequencing data for about 20 patients, while a few other patients were processed with MiXCR and VDJtools. To correct CD4 versus CD8 sorting errors, any sequence found in both subsets at a frequency ratio below 5:1 was removed. CDR3 nucleotide sequences shared between donor and recipient were removed because their origin could not be assigned. At least 2-fold expansion over unstimulated cells and a minimum CFSE-low frequency of 0.002% (template counts) or 0.001% (read counts) were required for clones to be classified as alloreactive. Clones were considered mappable if detected in sequenced pre-transplant spleen, lymph node, or MLR CFSE-low populations of the donor or recipient. Cumulative frequency of alloreactive clones was calculated as a percentage of all sequences weighted by copy number. TCRdb re-hosts the immuneACCESS table, in-frame sequences only. Its copies lack some clones; in the studies checked, an unresolved V gene accounts for under half of them, and the cause for the rest is not known. That table gives V, J and clone size, and the DNA gave D and trimming. The sample includes roughly 90,000 clones, with 88% observed a single time. The top ten hold more than 0.25% of the sample.

The sample is drawn from a study of graft-versus-host responses after intestinal transplantation (dated by TCRdb to the early 2020s). Study-wide context: The transplants that recipients received were multivisceral, liver-intestinal, or isolated intestinal. Every recipient was given anti-thymocyte globulin induction, then maintenance tacrolimus and steroids for approximately 3 years. After intestinal transplantation, graft-versus-host and host-versus-graft alloreactive T cell clones were followed in the graft, circulation and bone marrow using bulk TCR-beta CDR3 sequencing. To identify alloreactive clones, pre-transplant mixed lymphocyte reaction products were sequenced and then compared with unstimulated pre-transplant donor and recipient T cells. The cohort enrolled 20 to 30 intestinal transplant recipients, one of whom was a retransplant, and a few patients without pretransplant specimens were excluded. Donor T cell macrochimerism was defined as a peak of at least 4% donor T cells among recipient peripheral blood mononuclear cells. Instead of going to the commercial service, samples from a few later patients were sequenced in-house on an Illumina MiSeq and processed with MiXCR. Overall study results and their limits: The relatively low number and heterogeneity of intestinal transplant patients limited the conclusions. GvH clones were detected in recipient bone marrow, and some of these GvH clones were observed earlier in ileal mucosa or blood, consistent with an intestinal mucosal origin. Early after transplant, declines in HvG clones were associated with peak levels of circulating GvH clones. Patients with donor T cell macrochimerism had high GvH to HvG T cell clonal ratios in their allografts.

The time point tag for this specimen amounts to: cells obtained before transplantation from donor or recipient. CD3+CD4+ and CD3+CD8+ populations were FACS-sorted from unstimulated pre-transplant donor and recipient cells taken from spleen or lymph nodes. The CDR3, cysteine through phenylalanine, is 14 amino acids long. Kept here is only the CDR3 DNA, which spans 42 bases and is read in frame from base 1. The germline V gene specifies SGHVS as CDR1 and FQNEAQ as CDR2. The junction shows trimming of 4 bases on V and 2 bases on J, plus 12 bases between the germline ends. The chain was built from TRBV7-8 and TRBJ2-7; tentative D gene TRBD1, with 6 bases matching. The source of this sequence is a human donor who was the organ donor for an intestinal transplant. The source material was unstimulated CD4+ T cells sorted from spleen or lymph node cells, sampled before transplant. The sequenced DNA is TGTGCCAGCAGCTCAGGACAGAGTACCTACGAGCAGTACTTC. This is translated as CASSSGQSTYEQYF.